This TCR beta chain was observed in a study of blood T cell repertoires in COVID-19. Turning to the study itself: Samples representing acute and convalescent COVID-19 were sourced from the United States, Italy and Spain.

Sequenced by immunoSEQ multiplex PCR; TCRdb stores in-frame clones only, minus some. Of around 250,000 clones listed, approximately 87% are singletons. The source of this sequence is a man in his fifties or sixties who had recovered from COVID-19. The sample taken for sequencing was peripheral blood.

In nucleotides, the CDR3 is TGCGCCAGCAGTTTCCGACAGGGCGGGGACAATGAGCAGTTCTTC. Translating it yields CASSFRQGGDNEQFF. This chain joins TRBV4-1 and TRBJ2-1; possible D gene TRBD1, 7 bases. CDR3 size: 15 residues. The germline V and J ends were trimmed by 6 bases and 5 bases, with 17 bases remaining between them. Looked up from germline, CDR1 is MGHRA and CDR2 is YSYEKL.